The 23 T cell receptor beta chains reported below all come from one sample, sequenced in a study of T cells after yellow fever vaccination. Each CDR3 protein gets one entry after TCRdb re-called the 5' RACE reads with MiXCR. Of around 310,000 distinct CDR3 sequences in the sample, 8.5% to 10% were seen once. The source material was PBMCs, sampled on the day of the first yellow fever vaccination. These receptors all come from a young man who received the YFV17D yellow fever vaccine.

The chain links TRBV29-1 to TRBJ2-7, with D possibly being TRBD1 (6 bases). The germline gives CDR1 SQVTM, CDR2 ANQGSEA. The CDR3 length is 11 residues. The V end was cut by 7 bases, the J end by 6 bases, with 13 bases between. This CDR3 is CSASQGGEQYV. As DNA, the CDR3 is TGCAGCGCCTCACAGGGTGGCGAGCAGTACGTC.

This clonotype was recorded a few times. CDR3 sequence reads: CASSTDRIYQPQHF. Written as DNA, the CDR3 is TGTGCCAGCAGTACCGACAGAATTTATCAGCCCCAGCATTTT. The gene calls are TRBV6-5 and TRBJ1-5; a weak D match, TRBD1 (5 bases). This CDR3 region has 14 residues. The V and J ends lost 5 bases and 5 bases respectively, with 13 bases between them. Germline V lookup: CDR1 MNHEY, CDR2 SVGAGI.

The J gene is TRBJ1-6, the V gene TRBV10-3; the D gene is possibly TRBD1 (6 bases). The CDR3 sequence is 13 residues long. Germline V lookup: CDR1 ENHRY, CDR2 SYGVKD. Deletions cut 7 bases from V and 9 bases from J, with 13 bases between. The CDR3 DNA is TGTGCCATCACTCAGGGGCTTGGTTCACCCCTCCACTTT. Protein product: CAITQGLGSPLHF.

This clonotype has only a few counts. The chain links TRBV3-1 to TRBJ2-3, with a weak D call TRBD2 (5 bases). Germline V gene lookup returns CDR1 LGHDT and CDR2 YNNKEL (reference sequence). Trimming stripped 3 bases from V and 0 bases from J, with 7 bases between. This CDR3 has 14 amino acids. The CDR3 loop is CASSHEGSTDTQYF. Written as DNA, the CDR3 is TGTGCCAGCAGCCACGAGGGTAGCACAGATACGCAGTATTTT.

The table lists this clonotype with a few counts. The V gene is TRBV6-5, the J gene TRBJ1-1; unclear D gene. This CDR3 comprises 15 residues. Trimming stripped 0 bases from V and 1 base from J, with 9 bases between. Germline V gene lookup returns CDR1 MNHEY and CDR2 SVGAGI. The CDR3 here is CASSYSLLGNTEAFF. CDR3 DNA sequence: TGTGCCAGCAGTTACTCTTTACTAGGGAACACTGAAGCTTTCTTT.

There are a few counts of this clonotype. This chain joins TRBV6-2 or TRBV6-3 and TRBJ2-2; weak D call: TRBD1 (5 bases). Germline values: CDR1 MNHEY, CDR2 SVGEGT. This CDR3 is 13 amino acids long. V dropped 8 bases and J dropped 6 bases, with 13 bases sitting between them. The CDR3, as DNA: TGTGCCAGCCCAACGCAGGGTCCCGGGGAGCTGTTTTTT. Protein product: CASPTQGPGELFF.

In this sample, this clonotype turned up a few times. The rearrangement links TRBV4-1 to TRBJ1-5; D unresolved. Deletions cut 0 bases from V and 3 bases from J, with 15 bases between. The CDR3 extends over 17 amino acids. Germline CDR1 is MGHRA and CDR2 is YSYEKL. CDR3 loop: CASSQDRLTEINQPQHF. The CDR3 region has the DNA TGCGCCAGCAGCCAAGATCGGTTGACGGAGATCAATCAGCCCCAGCATTTT.

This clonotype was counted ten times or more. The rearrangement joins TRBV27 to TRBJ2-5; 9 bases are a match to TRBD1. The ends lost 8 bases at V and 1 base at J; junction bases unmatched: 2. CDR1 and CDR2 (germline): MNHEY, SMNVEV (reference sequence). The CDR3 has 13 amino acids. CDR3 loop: CASGTGTQETQYF. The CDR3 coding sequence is TGTGCCAGCGGGACAGGGACCCAAGAGACCCAGTACTTC.

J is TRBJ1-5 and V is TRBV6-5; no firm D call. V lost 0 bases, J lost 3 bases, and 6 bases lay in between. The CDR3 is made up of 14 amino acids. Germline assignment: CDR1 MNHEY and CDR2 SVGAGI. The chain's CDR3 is CASSYSADNQPQHF. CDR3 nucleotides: TGTGCCAGCAGTTACTCGGCGGACAATCAGCCCCAGCATTTT.

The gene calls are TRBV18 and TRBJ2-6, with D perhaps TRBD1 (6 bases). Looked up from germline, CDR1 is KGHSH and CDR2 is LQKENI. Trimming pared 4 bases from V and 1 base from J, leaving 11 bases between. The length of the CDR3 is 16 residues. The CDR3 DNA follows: TGTGCCAGCTCACTCGGTCAGGGGTCTGGGGCCAACGTCCTGACTTTC. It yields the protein CASSLGQGSGANVLTF.

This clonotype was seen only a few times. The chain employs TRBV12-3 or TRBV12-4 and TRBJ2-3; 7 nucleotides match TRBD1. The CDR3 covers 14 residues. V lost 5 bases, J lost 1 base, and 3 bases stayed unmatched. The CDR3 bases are TGTGCCAGCAGTATTGGACAGGGCACAGATACGCAGTATTTT. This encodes CASSIGQGTDTQYF.

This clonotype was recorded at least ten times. CDR3 amino acids: CASSDAGNYGYTF. As DNA, the CDR3 is TGCGCCAGCAGCGACGCGGGGAACTATGGCTACACCTTC. The J gene is TRBJ1-2, the V gene TRBV5-1; D call uncertain. Trimming left V 4 bases short and J 2 bases short, with 9 bases between. The germline gives CDR1 SGHRS, CDR2 YFSETQ. This CDR3 contains 13 residues.

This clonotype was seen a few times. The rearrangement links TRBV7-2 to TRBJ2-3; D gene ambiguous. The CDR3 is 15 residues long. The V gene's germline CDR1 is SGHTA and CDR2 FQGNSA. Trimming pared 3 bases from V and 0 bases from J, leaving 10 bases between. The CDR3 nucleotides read TGTGCCAGCAGCTTCCCCTCCCTTAGCACAGATACGCAGTATTTT. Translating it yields CASSFPSLSTDTQYF. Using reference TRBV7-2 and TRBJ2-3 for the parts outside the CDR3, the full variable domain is GAGVSQSPSNKVTEKGKDVELRCDPISGHTALYWYRQSLGQGLEFLIYFQGNSAPDKSGLPSDRFSAERTGGSVSTLTIQRTQQEDSAVYLCASSFPSLSTDTQYFGPGTRLTVL.

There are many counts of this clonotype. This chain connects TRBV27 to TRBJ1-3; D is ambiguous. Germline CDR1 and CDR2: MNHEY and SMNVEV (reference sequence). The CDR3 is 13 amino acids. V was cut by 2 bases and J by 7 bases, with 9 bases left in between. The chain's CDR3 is CASSLGPGNTIYF. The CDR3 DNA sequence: TGTGCCAGCAGTTTAGGGCCAGGCAACACCATATATTTT.

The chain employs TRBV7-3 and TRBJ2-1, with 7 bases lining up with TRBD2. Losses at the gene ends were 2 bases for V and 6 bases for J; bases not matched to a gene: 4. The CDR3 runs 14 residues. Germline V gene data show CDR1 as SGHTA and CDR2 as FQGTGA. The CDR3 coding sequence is TGTGCCAGCAGCTTATTGGGGGGGGGCAATGAGCAGTTCTTC. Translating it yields CASSLLGGGNEQFF. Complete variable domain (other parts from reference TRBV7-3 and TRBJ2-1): GAGVSQTPSNKVTEKGKYVELRCDPISGHTALYWYRQSLGQGPEFLIYFQGTGAADDSGLPNDRFFAVRPEGSVSTLKIQRTERGDSAVYLCASSLLGGGNEQFFGPGTRLTVL.

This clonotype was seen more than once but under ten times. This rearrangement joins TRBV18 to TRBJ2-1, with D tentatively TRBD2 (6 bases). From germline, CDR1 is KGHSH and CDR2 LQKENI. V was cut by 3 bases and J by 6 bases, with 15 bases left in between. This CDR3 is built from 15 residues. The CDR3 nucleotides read TGTGCCAGCTCACCGGGCCTAGCGTCGACCAATGAGCAGTTCTTC. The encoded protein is CASSPGLASTNEQFF.

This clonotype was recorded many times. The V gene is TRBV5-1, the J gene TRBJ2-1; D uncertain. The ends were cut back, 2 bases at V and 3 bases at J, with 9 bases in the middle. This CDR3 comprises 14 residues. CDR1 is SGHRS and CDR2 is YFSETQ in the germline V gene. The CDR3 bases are TGCGCCAGCAGCTTTCCCGCCAACTACAATGAGCAGTTCTTC. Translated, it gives CASSFPANYNEQFF.

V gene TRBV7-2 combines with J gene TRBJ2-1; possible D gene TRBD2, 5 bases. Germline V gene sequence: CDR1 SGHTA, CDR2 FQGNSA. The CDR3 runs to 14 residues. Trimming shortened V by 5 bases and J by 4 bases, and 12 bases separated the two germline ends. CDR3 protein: CASSPQRRYNEQFF. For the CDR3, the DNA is TGTGCCAGCAGCCCCCAGCGGAGATACAATGAGCAGTTCTTC.

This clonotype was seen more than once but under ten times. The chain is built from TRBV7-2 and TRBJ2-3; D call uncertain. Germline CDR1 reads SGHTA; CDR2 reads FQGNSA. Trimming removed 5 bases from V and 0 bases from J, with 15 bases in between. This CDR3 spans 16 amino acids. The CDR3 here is CASSQRGDPSTDTQYF. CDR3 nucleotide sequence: TGTGCCAGCAGCCAACGTGGCGACCCGAGCACAGATACGCAGTATTTT. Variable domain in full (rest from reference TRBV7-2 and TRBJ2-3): GAGVSQSPSNKVTEKGKDVELRCDPISGHTALYWYRQSLGQGLEFLIYFQGNSAPDKSGLPSDRFSAERTGGSVSTLTIQRTQQEDSAVYLCASSQRGDPSTDTQYFGPGTRLTVL.

DNA for the CDR3: TGTGCCAGTAGTATCGGGGCCTCCTACGAGCAGTACGTC. It translates to CASSIGASYEQYV. The V call is TRBV19, the J call TRBJ2-7, with D perhaps matching TRBD1 or TRBD2 (5 bases each). Looked up from germline, CDR1 is LNHDA and CDR2 is SQIVND (reference sequence). V gave up 3 bases and J gave up 0 bases, with 6 bases separating them. This CDR3 contains 13 residues.

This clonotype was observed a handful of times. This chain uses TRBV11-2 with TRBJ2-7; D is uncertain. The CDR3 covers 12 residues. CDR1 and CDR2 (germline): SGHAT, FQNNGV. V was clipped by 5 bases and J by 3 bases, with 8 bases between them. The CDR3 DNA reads TGTGCCAGCAGCCCGGACGGCTACGAGCAGTACTTC. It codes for CASSPDGYEQYF.

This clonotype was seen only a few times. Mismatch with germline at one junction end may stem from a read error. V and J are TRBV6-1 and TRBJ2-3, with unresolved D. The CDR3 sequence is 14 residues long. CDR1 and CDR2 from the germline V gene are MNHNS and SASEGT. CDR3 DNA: TGTGCCAGCGGTGACATAACTAGCACAGATACGCAGTATTTT. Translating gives CASGDITSTDTQYF.

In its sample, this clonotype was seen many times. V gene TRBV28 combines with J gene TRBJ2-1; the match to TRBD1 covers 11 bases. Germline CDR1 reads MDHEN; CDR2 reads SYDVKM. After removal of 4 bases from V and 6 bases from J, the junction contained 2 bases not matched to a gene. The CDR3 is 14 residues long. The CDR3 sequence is CASSSGTGGNEQFF. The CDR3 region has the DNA TGTGCCAGCAGTTCCGGGACAGGGGGCAATGAGCAGTTCTTC.